Presented here are 2 T cell receptor beta chains from one specimen sequenced in a study of OX40 agonist ivuxolimab in advanced cancers. The method was immunoSEQ multiplex PCR; TCRdb's version includes in-frame clones alone and lacks a portion of them. The sample consists of some 82,000 clones, about 86% of them appearing once. Sequencing used CD4+ or CD8+ T cells sorted from blood, obtained in a trial of the OX40 agonist ivuxolimab. These receptors were taken from an adult with an advanced solid tumor such as melanoma, head and neck, liver or kidney cancer.

The table lists this clone with a few counts. The chain joins TRBV11-1 to TRBJ2-5; 13 positions agree with TRBD2. This CDR3 spans 14 amino acids. Germline trimming cut 5 bases from V and 5 bases from J; bases unmatched to any gene: 2. CDR1 and CDR2 from the germline V gene are SGHAT and FQDESV (reference sequence). The CDR3 sequence is CASSRTSGSETQYF. CDR3 nucleotides: TGTGCCAGCAGCCGGACTAGCGGGAGTGAGACCCAGTACTTC.

The J gene is TRBJ2-3, the V gene TRBV27; 12 nucleotides align to TRBD2. J gave up 4 bases and V 6 bases, and 8 bases lay outside the gene matches. The CDR3 is made up of 16 amino acids. Looked up from germline, CDR1 is MNHEY and CDR2 is SMNVEV (reference sequence). The CDR3 spells CASSRRLAGVADTQYF. The CDR3 bases are TGTGCCAGCAGCCGTCGACTAGCGGGAGTTGCAGATACGCAGTATTTT.